This T cell receptor (beta chain) was obtained from a study of shared clonotypes between healthy human individuals. Overall study results and limits: Rarefaction demonstrated incomplete sorted-subset sequencing despite large depth.

Measured with immunoSEQ multiplex PCR; TCRdb has only the in-frame clones, and not every one. The sample lists roughly 2.5 million clones; approximately 94% were seen once. Of note for this clone: The antigen is undetermined.

Study donors comprised healthy, HIV-negative adults devoid of recent acute infection or vaccination. Investigators divided CD4+ cells into CD45RA+ naive and CD45RA-negative memory subsets. The sequence came from a young man in good health. The source material was naive CD4+ T cells sorted from blood. Subset here: CD45RA+ positively selected.

For the CDR3, the DNA is TGTGCCATCAGTGAGTCCCCTAGGCCCTCTGGGGCCAACGTCCTGACTTTC. Translating gives CAISESPRPSGANVLTF. The chain is built from TRBV10-3 and TRBJ2-6; unclear D gene. Germline CDR1 and CDR2: ENHRY and SYGVKD. V dropped 0 bases and J dropped 0 bases, with 9 bases sitting between them. CDR3 length: 17 amino acids.